Each of the 20 T cell receptor beta chains below was sequenced from the same sample in a study of vaccination effects on CD4 cells after COVID-19. Their specific antigens are unknown. With the ViraFEST assay, the study expanded antigen-specific CD4+ T cells using viral peptide pools, then sequenced them. Once cultured for 9 to 11 days, the cells underwent separation to obtain CD4+ T cells. Nucleocapsid antibody tests were negative, and the vaccine recipients had no prior SARS-CoV-2 infection. The table came from immunoSEQ multiplex PCR; TCRdb's copy has only in-frame clones and leaves some out. The data show fewer than 65,000 clones, with roughly 80% seen just once and about 3.5% held by the top ten. This sample comprised CD4+ T cells from PBMCs cultured with HCoV-OC43 spike peptides, obtained before COVID-19 vaccination. Subset meaning: HCoV-OC43 spike overlapping peptide pool stimulation. These receptors were collected from a human donor who received a COVID-19 vaccine.

This clone was counted between two and nine times. This rearrangement joins TRBV18 to TRBJ1-4, with TRBD1 matching 8 bases. The V gene's germline CDR1 is KGHSH and CDR2 LQKENI. CDR3 size: 16 residues. The V gene end was trimmed by 1 base and the J gene end by 2 bases; junction bases not matched to a gene: 3. CDR3 nucleotides: TGTGCCAGCTCACCACGGCAGGGGGCGACTAATGAAAAACTGTTTTTT. Amino acids: CASSPRQGATNEKLFF.

This rearrangement joins TRBV19 to TRBJ1-2, with D perhaps matching TRBD1 (5 bases). The CDR3 totals 17 residues. V lost 1 base to trimming and J lost 3 bases, with 18 bases between them. The germline V gene encodes CDR1 LNHDA and CDR2 SQIVND (reference sequence). CDR3 nucleotide sequence: TGTGCCAGTAGTATAGGCCATTACCTCGGGGGGGACTATGGCTACACCTTC. This gives the protein CASSIGHYLGGDYGYTF.

The chain combines TRBV9 with TRBJ1-1; D ambiguous. This CDR3 has 13 amino acids. The V end was cut by 4 bases, the J end by 2 bases, with 9 bases between. CDR1 SGDLS and CDR2 YYNGEE come from the germline V gene. Here the CDR3 DNA reads TGTGCCAGCAGCCCGGACGGTAACACTGAAGCTTTCTTT. Protein product: CASSPDGNTEAFF.

CDR3 amino acids: CASSLKGARGNGGYGYTF. The CDR3 nucleotides are TGCGCCAGCAGCTTGAAAGGCGCGAGGGGGAACGGTGGCTATGGCTACACCTTC. The V and J genes are TRBV5-1 and TRBJ1-2, with D perhaps TRBD1 (6 bases). Trimming left V 1 base short and J 4 bases short, with 23 bases between. This CDR3 spans 18 amino acids. Germline assignment: CDR1 SGHRS and CDR2 YFSETQ.

The sample holds one count of this clone. The chain employs TRBV6-6 and TRBJ2-3; D is undetermined. This CDR3 is built from 14 residues. V was trimmed by 8 bases and J by 2 bases, leaving 14 bases between them. Germline values: CDR1 MNHNY, CDR2 SVGAGI (reference sequence). CDR3 region: CASHLVFPTDTQYF. Here the CDR3 DNA reads TGTGCCAGCCATCTAGTATTCCCCACAGATACGCAGTATTTT.

The chain is built from TRBV27 and TRBJ1-1; D not resolved. This CDR3 has 15 amino acids. V was trimmed by 4 bases and J by 1 base, leaving 13 bases between them. CDR1 and CDR2 (germline): MNHEY, SMNVEV (reference sequence). For the CDR3, the DNA is TGTGCCAGCAGTTCGCCTATGTCAGGGAACACTGAAGCTTTCTTT. Translation gives CASSSPMSGNTEAFF.

The chain uses TRBV27 and TRBJ2-3; possible D gene TRBD1, 6 bases. The CDR3 runs to 17 residues. Trimming pared 1 base from V and 2 bases from J, leaving 16 bases between. Germline CDR1 is MNHEY and CDR2 is SMNVEV (reference sequence). The CDR3 bases are TGTGCCAGCAGTTTATTGGCATGGGGGCAGACCACAGATACGCAGTATTTT. Translated, it gives CASSLLAWGQTTDTQYF.

The J gene is TRBJ2-6, the V gene TRBV7-3; D not certain. Germline loops: CDR1 SGHTA, CDR2 FQGTGA. CDR3 length equals 14 residues. V gave up 6 bases and J gave up 2 bases, with 8 bases separating them. CDR3 sequence reads: CASSPDAGANVLTF. The CDR3 DNA follows: TGTGCCAGCAGTCCAGATGCTGGGGCCAACGTCCTGACTTTC.

The CDR3 DNA reads as TGCGCCAGCTTGGGCACAGATACGCAGTATTTT. It encodes CASLGTDTQYF. The genes are TRBV5-1 and TRBJ2-3; D ambiguous. Trimming pared 7 bases from V and 1 base from J, leaving 4 bases between. The CDR3 contains 11 residues. CDR1 is SGHRS, CDR2 YFSETQ, per germline.

This chain connects TRBV5-1 to TRBJ1-1; D unclear. Germline V CDR1 and CDR2: SGHRS, YFSETQ. V gave up 3 bases and J gave up 0 bases, with 24 bases separating them. The CDR3 runs to 19 residues. CDR3 region: CASSSRGRGTAQVNTEAFF. For the CDR3, the DNA is TGCGCCAGCAGCTCGAGAGGCCGAGGTACCGCCCAGGTGAACACTGAAGCTTTCTTT.

CDR3 amino acids: CASSYVGDNSPLHF. In DNA form, the CDR3 reads TGTGCCAGCAGTTACGTCGGGGATAATTCACCCCTCCACTTT. J is TRBJ1-6 and V is TRBV6-5; D gene unclear. Deletions cut 2 bases from V and 5 bases from J, with 7 bases between. The CDR3 length is 14 residues. Germline V gene lookup returns CDR1 MNHEY and CDR2 SVGAGI.

This sequence joins TRBV27 and TRBJ1-5; the D is unclear. Germline CDR1 reads MNHEY; CDR2 reads SMNVEV (reference sequence). V was trimmed by 0 bases and J by 11 bases, leaving 17 bases between them. The CDR3 runs to 15 residues. DNA of the CDR3: TGTGCCAGCAGTTTATCATCGGGAATCCCTGGGGCCCAGCATTTT. It yields the protein CASSLSSGIPGAQHF.

The chain employs TRBV24-1 and TRBJ2-5; D gene ambiguous. Trimming took off 2 bases at V and 1 base at J, with 7 bases between the two ends. This CDR3 has 14 residues. Germline CDR1 KGHDR, CDR2 SFDVKD. The CDR3 spells CATSDSLSQETQYF. CDR3 in DNA: TGTGCCACCAGTGATTCGTTATCCCAAGAGACCCAGTACTTC.

The sample holds a few counts of this clone. The CDR3 DNA is TGCAGCGTAGGACAAAACAATCAGCCCCAGCATTTT. It yields the protein CSVGQNNQPQHF. This chain connects TRBV29-1 to TRBJ1-5; the D gene is possibly TRBD1 (5 bases). V was clipped by 6 bases and J by 3 bases, with 9 bases between them. The V gene's germline CDR1 is SQVTM and CDR2 ANQGSEA. This CDR3 region has 12 residues.

The chain has TRBV6-5 and TRBJ1-2; D is perhaps TRBD1 (5 bases). V dropped 6 bases and J dropped 4 bases, with 12 bases sitting between them. This CDR3 is built from 13 residues. Germline V gene sequence: CDR1 MNHEY, CDR2 SVGAGI. In nucleotides, the CDR3 is TGTGCCAGCAGAGGGACGGGGGGCTATGGCTACACCTTC. Translated: CASRGTGGYGYTF.

This chain links TRBV6-5 with TRBJ2-4; D is unresolved. This CDR3 contains 12 residues. Germline lookup yields CDR1 MNHEY and CDR2 SVGAGI. Trimming pared 9 bases from V and 9 bases from J, leaving 15 bases between. The DNA of the CDR3 is TGTGCCAGTGGATTAGGAGAAAGCATTCAGTACTTC. Translated: CASGLGESIQYF.

The genes are TRBV18 and TRBJ2-4; weak D call: TRBD1 (5 bases). V lost 5 bases and J lost 0, with 8 bases in between. The germline V gene encodes CDR1 KGHSH and CDR2 LQKENI. The CDR3 spans 14 residues. The CDR3 DNA reads TGTGCCAGCTCAGGGGCCCTAGCCAAAAACATTCAGTACTTC. It is translated as CASSGALAKNIQYF. The full variable domain, in which reference TRBV18 and TRBJ2-4 provide the parts outside the CDR3, is NAGVMQNPRHLVRRRGQEARLRCSPMKGHSHVYWYRQLPEEGLKFMVYLQKENIIDESGMPKERFSAEFPKEGPSILRIQQVVRGDSAAYFCASSGALAKNIQYFGAGTRLSVL.

The gene calls are TRBV4-1 and TRBJ1-3; tentatively, D is TRBD1 (5 bases). Trimming removed 0 bases at V and 4 bases at J, with 10 bases between. CDR3 length: 15 amino acids. Germline loops: CDR1 MGHRA, CDR2 YSYEKL. The CDR3 DNA reads TGCGCCAGCAGCCAAGATCTCCCAGGGGGAAACACCATATATTTT. This codes for CASSQDLPGGNTIYF.

This clone occurred a few times. V and J are TRBV7-3 and TRBJ1-6; 8 bases line up with TRBD1. CDR1 is SGHTA, CDR2 FQGTGA, per germline. The CDR3 spans 16 residues. The V gene end was trimmed by 2 bases and the J gene end by 6 bases; junction bases not matched to a gene: 6. In nucleotides, the CDR3 is TGTGCCAGCAGCTTACAGGGTGACAGGGGTAATTCACCCCTCCACTTT. This codes for CASSLQGDRGNSPLHF.

This chain connects TRBV28 to TRBJ1-5; 7 bases are a match to TRBD1. The V segment lost 6 bases and the J segment 5 bases; nucleotides outside the gene matches: 7. The CDR3 covers 14 residues. The germline V gene has CDR1 MDHEN and CDR2 SYDVKM. The CDR3: CASSRGQLDQPQHF. The CDR3 DNA follows: TGTGCCAGCAGCCGGGGACAGTTGGATCAGCCCCAGCATTTT.